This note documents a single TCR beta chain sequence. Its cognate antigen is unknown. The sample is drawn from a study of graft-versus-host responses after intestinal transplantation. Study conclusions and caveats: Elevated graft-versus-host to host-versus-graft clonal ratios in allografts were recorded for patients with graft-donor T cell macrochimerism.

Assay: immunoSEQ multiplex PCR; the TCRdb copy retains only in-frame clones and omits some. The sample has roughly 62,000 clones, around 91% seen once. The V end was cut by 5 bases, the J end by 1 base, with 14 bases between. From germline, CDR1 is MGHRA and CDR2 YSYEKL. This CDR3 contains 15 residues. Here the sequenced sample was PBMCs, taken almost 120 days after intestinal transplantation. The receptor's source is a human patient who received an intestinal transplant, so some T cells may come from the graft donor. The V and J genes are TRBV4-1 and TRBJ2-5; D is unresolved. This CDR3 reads CASSYQMGRQETQYF. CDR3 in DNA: TGCGCCAGCAGCTACCAAATGGGCCGCCAAGAGACCCAGTACTTC.